This T cell receptor beta chain was documented in a study of blood T cell repertoires in COVID-19. In the study overall: Sample material is recorded as cDNA or gDNA derived from T cells, B-cell-depleted T cells, or PBMCs.

Enrollees, about 18 to 89 years old, lived in about two dozen US areas. Either two negative PCRs, clearance, or symptom resolution qualified Cohort 3 donors as recovered. The data were produced by immunoSEQ multiplex PCR, yet TCRdb's version contains in-frame clones alone and is incomplete. The sample shows 450,000 or so clones, 90% of them seen only once. The TCR comes from a man aged 18 to 29 who had recovered from COVID-19. The sequenced sample consisted of PBMCs or T cells enriched from blood (not recorded which).

The CDR3 DNA sequence: TGCGCCAGCAGGAGTGCCGTGAACACTGAAGCTTTCTTT. This gives the protein CASRSAVNTEAFF. V is TRBV10-2 and J is TRBJ1-1; D gene unclear. The CDR3 totals 13 residues. V shed 6 bases and J shed 0 bases, with 8 bases lying between them. Germline V CDR1 and CDR2: WSHSY, SAAADI.